The T cell receptor beta chain under discussion was sequenced for a study of blood T cell repertoires in COVID-19. Study-level background: Specimens from acute and convalescent COVID-19 originated in the United States, Italy and Spain. PBMCs, B-cell-depleted T cells, or T cells were the source of the cDNA or gDNA that made up the material.

The assay was immunoSEQ multiplex PCR, and TCRdb's table has in-frame clones only and misses some. Of some 410,000 clones in the sample, roughly 90% were seen once. Cohort allocation depended upon clinical history that participants reported. The CDR3 covers 17 residues. The V end was cut by 4 bases, the J end by 2 bases, with 22 bases between. CDR1 is SGHRS, CDR2 YFSETQ, per germline. The gene calls are TRBV5-1 and TRBJ2-7, with D possibly matching TRBD1 (5 bases). The clonotype originates from a woman under 40 with acute COVID-19. The sequenced sample was PBMCs or T cells enriched from blood (not recorded which). CDR3 residues: CASSETASNDYTYEQYF. CDR3 DNA sequence: TGCGCCAGCAGCGAGACAGCCTCGAACGATTACACCTACGAGCAGTACTTC.